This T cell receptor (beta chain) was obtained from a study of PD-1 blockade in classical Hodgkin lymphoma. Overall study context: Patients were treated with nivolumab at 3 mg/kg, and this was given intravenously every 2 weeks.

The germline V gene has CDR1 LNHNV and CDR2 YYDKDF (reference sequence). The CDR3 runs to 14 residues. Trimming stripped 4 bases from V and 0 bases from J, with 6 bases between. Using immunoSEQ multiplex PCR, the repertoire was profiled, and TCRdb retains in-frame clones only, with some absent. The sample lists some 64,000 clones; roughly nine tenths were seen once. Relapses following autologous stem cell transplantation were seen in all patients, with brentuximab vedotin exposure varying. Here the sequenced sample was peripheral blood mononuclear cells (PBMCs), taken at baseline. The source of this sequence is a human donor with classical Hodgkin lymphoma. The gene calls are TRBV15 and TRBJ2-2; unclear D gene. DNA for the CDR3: TGTGCCACCAGCACGTGGACGAACACCGGGGAGCTGTTTTTT. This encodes CATSTWTNTGELFF.